The text below deals with one TCR beta chain. Antigen specificity is unknown. These data belong to a study of response to subunit inactivated influenza vaccine. Overall study results and limits: Seasonal influenza vaccination, on each occasion, was suggested by the authors to recruit few new T cells.

TCRdb ran MiXCR on the RT-PCR reads and lists one entry per CDR3 protein. The sample yields a few hundred thousand distinct CDR3 sequences, less than 15% seen once. There are 15 residues in the CDR3. Trimming shortened V by 0 bases and J by 8 bases, and 17 bases separated the two germline ends. CDR1 is DFQATT, CDR2 SNEGSKA, per germline (reference sequence). V is TRBV20-1 and J is TRBJ2-1; no definite D call. Sample: PBMCs from blood, taken 11 to 12 days after vaccination. This receptor was obtained from a man between 50 and 59 years old who received an inactivated influenza vaccine. CDR3 in DNA: TGCAGTGCTAGAGATATGGCAGTTATTACGGATGAGCAGTTCTTC. Translated, it gives CSARDMAVITDEQFF.